This T cell receptor (beta chain) was identified during a study of blood T cell repertoires in COVID-19. Here immunoSEQ multiplex PCR was the method, and the copy in TCRdb shows in-frame clones only, minus some. The repertoire has 200,000 to 250,000 clones, about 81% of them found once; the top ten carry roughly 8%. The CDR3 is 15 amino acids. CDR1 SGHNT and CDR2 YYREEE come from the germline V gene (reference sequence). The V and J ends lost 4 bases and 7 bases, in that order; junction bases with no gene match: 12. Sequenced sample: peripheral blood. The source is a woman of 80 years or more with COVID-19, enrolled during active disease. The chain links TRBV5-4 to TRBJ2-3; 7 nucleotides agree with TRBD2. CDR3 residues: CASSPLGGGPHTQYF. The CDR3 DNA is TGTGCCAGCAGCCCCCTGGGCGGGGGTCCACATACGCAGTATTTT.